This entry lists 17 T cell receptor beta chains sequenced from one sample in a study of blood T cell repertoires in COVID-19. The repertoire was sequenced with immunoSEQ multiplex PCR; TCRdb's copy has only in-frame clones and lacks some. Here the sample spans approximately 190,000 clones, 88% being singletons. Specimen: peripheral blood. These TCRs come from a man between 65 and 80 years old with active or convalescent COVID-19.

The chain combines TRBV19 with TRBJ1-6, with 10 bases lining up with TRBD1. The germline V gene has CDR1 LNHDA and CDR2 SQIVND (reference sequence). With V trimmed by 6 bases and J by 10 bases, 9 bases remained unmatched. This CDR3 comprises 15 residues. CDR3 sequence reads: CASSPETGGGSPLHF. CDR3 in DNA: TGTGCCAGTAGCCCGGAGACAGGGGGCGGGTCACCCCTCCACTTT.

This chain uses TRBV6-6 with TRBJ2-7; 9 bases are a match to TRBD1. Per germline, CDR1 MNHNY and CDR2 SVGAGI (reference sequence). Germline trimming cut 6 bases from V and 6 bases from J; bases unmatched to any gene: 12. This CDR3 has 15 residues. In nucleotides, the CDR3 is TGTGCCAGCAGGCGGGACAGGGTCTTGGCAAGCGAGCAGTACTTC. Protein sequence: CASRRDRVLASEQYF.

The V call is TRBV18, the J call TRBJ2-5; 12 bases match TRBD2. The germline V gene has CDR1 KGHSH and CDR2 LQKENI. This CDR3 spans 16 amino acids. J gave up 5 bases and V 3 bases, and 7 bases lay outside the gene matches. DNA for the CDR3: TGTGCCAGCTCACCCACCCTAGCGGGAGGGATGGAGACCCAGTACTTC. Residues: CASSPTLAGGMETQYF.

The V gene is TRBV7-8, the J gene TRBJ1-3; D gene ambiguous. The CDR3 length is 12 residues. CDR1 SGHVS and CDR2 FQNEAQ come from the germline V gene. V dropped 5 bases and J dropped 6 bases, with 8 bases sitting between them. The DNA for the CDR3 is TGTGCCAGCAGCCTTAGCCCAAACACCATATATTTT. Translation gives CASSLSPNTIYF.

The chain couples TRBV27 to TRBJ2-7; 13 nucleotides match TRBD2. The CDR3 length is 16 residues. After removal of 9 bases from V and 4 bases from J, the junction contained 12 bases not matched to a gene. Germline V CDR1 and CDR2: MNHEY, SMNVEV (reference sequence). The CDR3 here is CARGPGLAGCWYEQYF. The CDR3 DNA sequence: TGTGCCAGAGGACCGGGACTAGCGGGGTGTTGGTACGAGCAGTACTTC.

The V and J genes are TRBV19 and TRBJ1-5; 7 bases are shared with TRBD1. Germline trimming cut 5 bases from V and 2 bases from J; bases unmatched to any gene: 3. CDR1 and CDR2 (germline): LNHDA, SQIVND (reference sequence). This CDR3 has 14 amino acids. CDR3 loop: CASSVTGGNQPQHF. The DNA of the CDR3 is TGTGCCAGTAGTGTTACAGGGGGCAATCAGCCCCAGCATTTT.

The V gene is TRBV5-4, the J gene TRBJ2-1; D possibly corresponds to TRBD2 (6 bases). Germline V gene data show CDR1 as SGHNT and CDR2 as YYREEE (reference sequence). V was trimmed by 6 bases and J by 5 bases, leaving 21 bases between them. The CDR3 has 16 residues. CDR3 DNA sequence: TGTGCCAGCACCAACGACGGGACTCCACCGAACAATGAGCAGTTCTTC. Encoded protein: CASTNDGTPPNNEQFF.

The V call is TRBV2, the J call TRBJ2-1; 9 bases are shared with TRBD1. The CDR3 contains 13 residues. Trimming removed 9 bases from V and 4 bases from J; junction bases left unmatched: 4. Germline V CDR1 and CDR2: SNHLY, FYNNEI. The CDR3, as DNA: TGTGCCAGTAACAGGGGGCAGTACAATGAGCAGTTCTTC. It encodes CASNRGQYNEQFF. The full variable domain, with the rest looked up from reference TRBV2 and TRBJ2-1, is EPEVTQTPSHQVTQMGQEVILRCVPISNHLYFYWYRQILGQKVEFLVSFYNNEISEKSEIFDDQFSVERPDGSNFTLKIRSTKLEDSAMYFCASNRGQYNEQFFGPGTRLTVL.

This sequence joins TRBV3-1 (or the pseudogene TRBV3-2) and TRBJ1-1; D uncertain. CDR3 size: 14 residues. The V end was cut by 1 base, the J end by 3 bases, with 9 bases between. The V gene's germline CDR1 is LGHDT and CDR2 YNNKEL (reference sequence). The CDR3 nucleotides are TGTGCCAGCAGCCAAGGGTACGGTTACACTGAAGCTTTCTTT. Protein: CASSQGYGYTEAFF.

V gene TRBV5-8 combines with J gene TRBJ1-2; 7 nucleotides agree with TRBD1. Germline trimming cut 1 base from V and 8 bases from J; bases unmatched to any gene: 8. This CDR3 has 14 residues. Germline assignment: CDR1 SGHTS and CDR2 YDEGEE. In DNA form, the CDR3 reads TGTGCCAGCAGCTTGTTGAGGGGGCGCCGGGGCTACACCTTC. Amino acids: CASSLLRGRRGYTF.

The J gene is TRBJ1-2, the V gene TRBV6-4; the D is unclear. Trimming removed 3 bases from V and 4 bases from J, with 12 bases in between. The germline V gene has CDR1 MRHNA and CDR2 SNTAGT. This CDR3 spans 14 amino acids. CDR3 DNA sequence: TGTGCCAGCAGTGAAGTGACGGAGCTCTATGGCTACACCTTC. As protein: CASSEVTELYGYTF.

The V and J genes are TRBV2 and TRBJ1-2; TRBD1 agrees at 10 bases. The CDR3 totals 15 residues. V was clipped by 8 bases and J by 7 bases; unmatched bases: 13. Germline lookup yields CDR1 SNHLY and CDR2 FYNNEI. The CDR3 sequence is CASAQTDRGSSGYTF. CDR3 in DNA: TGTGCCAGCGCCCAAACGGACAGGGGGTCTAGTGGCTACACCTTC.

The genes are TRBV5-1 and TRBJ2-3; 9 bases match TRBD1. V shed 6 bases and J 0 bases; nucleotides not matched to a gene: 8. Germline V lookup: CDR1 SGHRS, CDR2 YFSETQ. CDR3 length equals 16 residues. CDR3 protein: CASISGTGLSTDTQYF. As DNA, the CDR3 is TGCGCCAGCATCTCCGGGACAGGGCTCAGCACAGATACGCAGTATTTT.

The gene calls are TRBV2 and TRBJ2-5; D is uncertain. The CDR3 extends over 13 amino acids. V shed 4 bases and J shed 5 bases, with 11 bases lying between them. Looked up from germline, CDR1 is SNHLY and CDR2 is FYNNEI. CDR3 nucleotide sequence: TGTGCCAGCAGTGGTAGACTCCGCGAGACCCAGTACTTC. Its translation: CASSGRLRETQYF.

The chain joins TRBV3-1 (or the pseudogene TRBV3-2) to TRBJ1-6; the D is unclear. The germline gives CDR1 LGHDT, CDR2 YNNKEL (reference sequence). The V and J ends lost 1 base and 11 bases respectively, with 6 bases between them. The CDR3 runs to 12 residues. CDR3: CASSQASAPLHF. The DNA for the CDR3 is TGTGCCAGCAGCCAAGCGTCTGCACCCCTCCACTTT.

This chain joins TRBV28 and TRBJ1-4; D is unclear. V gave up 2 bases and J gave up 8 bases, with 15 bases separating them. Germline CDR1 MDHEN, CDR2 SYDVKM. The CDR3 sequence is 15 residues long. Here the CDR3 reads CASSLNEGWEEKLFF. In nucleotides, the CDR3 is TGTGCCAGCAGTTTAAATGAGGGTTGGGAAGAAAAACTGTTTTTT.

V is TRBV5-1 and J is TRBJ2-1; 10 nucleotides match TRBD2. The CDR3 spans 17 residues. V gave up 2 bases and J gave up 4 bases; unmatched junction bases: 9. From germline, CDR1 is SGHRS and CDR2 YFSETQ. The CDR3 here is CASSLLAGGPTYNEQFF. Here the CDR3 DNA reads TGCGCCAGCAGCTTATTAGCGGGAGGTCCAACTTACAATGAGCAGTTCTTC.